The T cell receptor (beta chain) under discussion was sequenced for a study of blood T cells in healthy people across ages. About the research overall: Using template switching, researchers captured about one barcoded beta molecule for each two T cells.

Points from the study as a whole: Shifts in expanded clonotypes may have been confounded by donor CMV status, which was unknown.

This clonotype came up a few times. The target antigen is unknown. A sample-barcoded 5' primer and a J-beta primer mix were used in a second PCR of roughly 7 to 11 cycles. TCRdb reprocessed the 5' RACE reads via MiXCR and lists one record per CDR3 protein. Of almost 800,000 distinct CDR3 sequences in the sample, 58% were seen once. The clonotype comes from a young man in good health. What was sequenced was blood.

The DNA of the CDR3 is TGTGCCAGCAGCTTAGACAGAAAACCCTACGAGCAGTACTTC. Its translation is CASSLDRKPYEQYF. This chain joins TRBV7-2 and TRBJ2-7, with unresolved D. The length of the CDR3 is 14 residues. Germline CDR1 is SGHTA and CDR2 is FQGNSA. Trimming stripped 1 base from V and 2 bases from J, with 9 bases between.